The following is a T cell receptor (beta chain) sequence with its context. The antigen remains undetermined. The data are from a study of beta chain features in type 1 diabetes. Overall study: Over all samples combined, 107,917,701 sorted cells were examined. Broader study findings: When Type 1 diabetes patients were examined, their TCRB CDR3s proved moderately but significantly shorter in all four CD4+ subsets.

What was sequenced were expressed TCRB transcripts, since all of the isolated RNA had been reverse transcribed. The table came from immunoSEQ multiplex PCR; TCRdb's copy has only in-frame clones and leaves some out. Among 300,000 or so clones listed, roughly an eighth were seen once. Sorting of CD4+ naive, central memory, regulatory and stem cell-like memory cells was performed via CD45RO/CCR7/CD25/CD127/CD95/CD27. V was cut by 11 bases and J by 6 bases, with 17 bases left in between. Germline assignment: CDR1 MGHDK and CDR2 SYGVNS. This CDR3 has 13 residues. This receptor was obtained from a young man with type 1 diabetes. Input material: naive CD4+ T cells from blood. V and J are TRBV25-1 and TRBJ1-5; maybe TRBD1 (6 bases). CDR3 nucleotide sequence: TGTGCCTCCCGAGGACAGAGAGGTCAGCCCCAGCATTTT. Translating gives CASRGQRGQPQHF.